The rows below give T cell receptor beta chains drawn from one sample of a study of blood T cell repertoires in COVID-19. The repertoire was sequenced with immunoSEQ multiplex PCR; TCRdb's copy has only in-frame clones and lacks some. The table records around 200,000 clones, about four fifths of them present only once. Sequencing input: peripheral blood. These receptors originate from a man over 45 with active or convalescent COVID-19. Each CDR3 is given with its conserved first and last residue. The D gene is left open where the match is weak. Only some rows state a clone size, as once, few, many or a class for expanded clones.

j_call: TRBJ1-2; d_call: NA; v_call: TRBV30; clone_size: few; cdr3_length: 13; cdr3_aa: CAWSETDYYGYTF; cdr3_nt: TGTGCCTGGAGTGAGACAGACTACTATGGCTACACCTTC
j_call: TRBJ1-1; d_call: NA; v_call: TRBV27; clone_size: NA; cdr3_length: 12; cdr3_aa: CASRALNTEAFF; cdr3_nt: TGTGCCAGCAGGGCCTTGAACACTGAAGCTTTCTTT
j_call: TRBJ2-7; d_call: NA; v_call: TRBV12-3/TRBV12-4; clone_size: NA; cdr3_length: 13; cdr3_aa: CASSSYSSYEQYF; cdr3_nt: TGTGCCAGCTCTTCCTATAGCTCCTACGAGCAGTACTTC
j_call: TRBJ2-7; d_call: NA; v_call: TRBV4-1; clone_size: once; cdr3_length: 15; cdr3_aa: CARRRQGSESYEQYF; cdr3_nt: TGCGCCCGCCGCCGCCAGGGGTCGGAGTCCTACGAGCAGTACTTC
j_call: TRBJ2-1; d_call: TRBD2; v_call: TRBV5-1; clone_size: NA; cdr3_length: 17; cdr3_aa: CASSFTTRTSGSYEQFF; cdr3_nt: TGCGCCAGCAGCTTCACTACTAGGACTAGCGGGAGCTATGAGCAGTTCTTC
j_call: TRBJ1-3; d_call: NA; v_call: TRBV11-2; clone_size: NA; cdr3_length: 15; cdr3_aa: CASSLRDTSGNTIYF; cdr3_nt: TGTGCCAGCAGCTTACGCGATACCTCTGGAAACACCATATATTTT
j_call: TRBJ2-7; d_call: NA; v_call: TRBV6-5; clone_size: NA; cdr3_length: 15; cdr3_aa: CASTRGIGFKYEQYF; cdr3_nt: TGTGCCAGCACCAGAGGGATCGGTTTTAAGTACGAGCAGTACTTC
j_call: TRBJ2-1; d_call: NA; v_call: TRBV19; clone_size: NA; cdr3_length: 17; cdr3_aa: CASSLGSPERPYNEQFF; cdr3_nt: TGTGCCAGTAGTCTCGGGAGCCCCGAGCGGCCCTACAATGAGCAGTTCTTC
j_call: TRBJ2-5; d_call: TRBD2; v_call: TRBV20-1; clone_size: NA; cdr3_length: 14; cdr3_aa: CSASTAGLAETQYF; cdr3_nt: TGCAGTGCTAGTACAGCGGGATTGGCGGAGACCCAGTACTTC
j_call: TRBJ1-1; d_call: NA; v_call: TRBV30; clone_size: NA; cdr3_length: 12; cdr3_aa: CAWALTDTEAFF; cdr3_nt: TGTGCCTGGGCCCTAACAGACACTGAAGCTTTCTTT
j_call: TRBJ2-3; d_call: NA; v_call: TRBV7-2; clone_size: NA; cdr3_length: 14; cdr3_aa: CASSSLIRTDTQYF; cdr3_nt: TGTGCCAGCAGCTCCTTAATCCGCACAGATACGCAGTATTTT
j_call: TRBJ1-1; d_call: TRBD1; v_call: TRBV10-3; clone_size: NA; cdr3_length: 14; cdr3_aa: CAIRTGTGGSEAFF; cdr3_nt: TGTGCCATCAGAACAGGGACAGGGGGATCTGAAGCTTTCTTT
j_call: TRBJ1-5; d_call: NA; v_call: TRBV11-3; clone_size: NA; cdr3_length: 17; cdr3_aa: CASSLEQGANSNQPQHF; cdr3_nt: TGTGCCAGCAGCTTAGAACAAGGGGCGAATAGCAATCAGCCCCAGCATTTT
j_call: TRBJ2-7; d_call: NA; v_call: TRBV11-2; clone_size: NA; cdr3_length: 14; cdr3_aa: CASSLRGPRSEQYF; cdr3_nt: TGTGCCAGCAGCTTGCGAGGGCCCCGTTCCGAGCAGTACTTC
j_call: TRBJ2-3; d_call: NA; v_call: TRBV7-9; clone_size: NA; cdr3_length: 15; cdr3_aa: CASSLERLAADTQYF; cdr3_nt: TGTGCCAGCAGCTTAGAAAGGCTGGCGGCAGATACGCAGTATTTT
j_call: TRBJ2-4; d_call: NA; v_call: TRBV30; clone_size: once; cdr3_length: 14; cdr3_aa: CAWSSVLAKNIQYF; cdr3_nt: TGTGCCTGGAGTTCTGTCTTAGCCAAAAACATTCAGTACTTC
j_call: TRBJ2-4; d_call: NA; v_call: TRBV19; clone_size: once; cdr3_length: 15; cdr3_aa: CASSMSGLAPGIQYF; cdr3_nt: TGTGCCAGTAGTATGAGCGGGCTAGCCCCAGGCATTCAGTACTTC
j_call: TRBJ1-1; d_call: TRBD1; v_call: TRBV7-3; clone_size: NA; cdr3_length: 13; cdr3_aa: CASSSNRGTEAFF; cdr3_nt: TGTGCCAGCAGTTCCAACAGGGGCACTGAAGCTTTCTTT
j_call: TRBJ1-2; d_call: TRBD1; v_call: TRBV7-9; clone_size: NA; cdr3_length: 14; cdr3_aa: CASSLGQGVYGYTF; cdr3_nt: TGTGCCAGCAGCCTGGGACAGGGGGTCTATGGCTACACCTTC
j_call: TRBJ1-6; d_call: NA; v_call: TRBV5-4; clone_size: NA; cdr3_length: 17; cdr3_aa: CASSLGGRDSYNSPLHF; cdr3_nt: TGTGCCAGCAGCTTGGGCGGGAGGGACTCCTATAATTCACCCCTCCACTTT
j_call: TRBJ1-4; d_call: TRBD1; v_call: TRBV7-9; clone_size: NA; cdr3_length: 15; cdr3_aa: CASSLWGQPNEKLFF; cdr3_nt: TGTGCCAGCAGCTTGTGGGGACAGCCAAATGAAAAACTGTTTTTT
j_call: TRBJ1-3; d_call: NA; v_call: TRBV6-2/TRBV6-3; clone_size: NA; cdr3_length: 13; cdr3_aa: CASSADWRGTIYF; cdr3_nt: TGTGCCAGCAGTGCCGACTGGCGGGGCACCATATATTTT
j_call: TRBJ1-1; d_call: NA; v_call: TRBV18; clone_size: NA; cdr3_length: 15; cdr3_aa: CASSPIDRKNTEAFF; cdr3_nt: TGTGCCAGCTCACCCATCGACAGAAAGAACACTGAAGCTTTCTTT
j_call: TRBJ2-7; d_call: TRBD2; v_call: TRBV2; clone_size: NA; cdr3_length: 14; cdr3_aa: CASRTSGSGYEQYF; cdr3_nt: TGTGCCAGCAGAACTAGCGGGAGCGGGTACGAGCAGTACTTC
j_call: TRBJ2-3; d_call: NA; v_call: TRBV6-4; clone_size: once; cdr3_length: 14; cdr3_aa: CATRGSPAADTQYF; cdr3_nt: TGTGCCACCCGGGGGTCCCCAGCGGCAGATACGCAGTATTTT
j_call: TRBJ1-5; d_call: TRBD1; v_call: TRBV24-1; clone_size: NA; cdr3_length: 15; cdr3_aa: CATSAGGPANQPQHF; cdr3_nt: TGTGCCACCAGTGCAGGGGGCCCGGCCAATCAGCCCCAGCATTTT
j_call: TRBJ1-3; d_call: NA; v_call: TRBV9; clone_size: NA; cdr3_length: 15; cdr3_aa: CASSPLTGTGNTIYF; cdr3_nt: TGTGCCAGCAGCCCACTGACAGGCACTGGAAACACCATATATTTT
j_call: TRBJ1-3; d_call: TRBD1; v_call: TRBV5-1; clone_size: NA; cdr3_length: 15; cdr3_aa: CASSKDRASGNTIYF; cdr3_nt: TGCGCCAGCAGCAAGGACAGGGCGTCTGGAAACACCATATATTTT
j_call: TRBJ2-3; d_call: TRBD2; v_call: TRBV24-1; clone_size: NA; cdr3_length: 17; cdr3_aa: CATSDGPGLGPGDTQYF; cdr3_nt: TGTGCCACCAGTGATGGTCCGGGACTAGGGCCGGGGGATACGCAGTATTTT
j_call: TRBJ1-6; d_call: NA; v_call: TRBV6-5; clone_size: NA; cdr3_length: 15; cdr3_aa: CASSNNQGGNSPLHF; cdr3_nt: TGTGCCAGCTCCAATAACCAGGGAGGGAATTCACCCCTCCACTTT
j_call: TRBJ2-1; d_call: TRBD2; v_call: TRBV11-2; clone_size: NA; cdr3_length: 14; cdr3_aa: CASSFGGGYNEQFF; cdr3_nt: TGTGCCAGCAGCTTTGGCGGGGGGTACAATGAGCAGTTCTTC
j_call: TRBJ1-6; d_call: NA; v_call: TRBV7-8; clone_size: NA; cdr3_length: 15; cdr3_aa: CASSLVGSYNSPLHF; cdr3_nt: TGTGCCAGCAGCTTAGTCGGGAGCTATAATTCACCCCTCCACTTT
j_call: TRBJ2-5; d_call: NA; v_call: TRBV3-1/TRBV3-2; clone_size: NA; cdr3_length: 13; cdr3_aa: CASSPTAGETQYF; cdr3_nt: TGTGCCAGCAGCCCTACCGCGGGAGAGACCCAGTACTTC
j_call: TRBJ1-5; d_call: NA; v_call: TRBV9; clone_size: NA; cdr3_length: 15; cdr3_aa: CASSEAGGRNQPQHF; cdr3_nt: TGTGCCAGCAGCGAGGCGGGGGGACGCAATCAGCCCCAGCATTTT
j_call: TRBJ2-1; d_call: TRBD2; v_call: TRBV6-5; clone_size: NA; cdr3_length: 15; cdr3_aa: CASSPTSGPYNEQFF; cdr3_nt: TGTGCCAGCAGTCCGACTAGCGGGCCCTACAATGAGCAGTTCTTC
j_call: TRBJ2-7; d_call: TRBD1; v_call: TRBV28; clone_size: NA; cdr3_length: 15; cdr3_aa: CASSLGGQGTDEQYF; cdr3_nt: TGTGCCAGCAGTTTAGGGGGACAGGGTACGGACGAGCAGTACTTC
j_call: TRBJ1-5; d_call: NA; v_call: TRBV19; clone_size: NA; cdr3_length: 15; cdr3_aa: CASSPQGVVNQPQHF; cdr3_nt: TGTGCCAGTAGTCCACAGGGTGTGGTCAATCAGCCCCAGCATTTT
j_call: TRBJ1-1; d_call: TRBD1; v_call: TRBV10-3; clone_size: NA; cdr3_length: 18; cdr3_aa: CAISDPISHRGLNTEAFF; cdr3_nt: TGTGCCATCAGTGACCCGATATCCCACAGGGGACTGAACACTGAAGCTTTCTTT
j_call: TRBJ1-1; d_call: TRBD1; v_call: TRBV9; clone_size: NA; cdr3_length: 16; cdr3_aa: CASSVGDSGFSTEAFF; cdr3_nt: TGTGCCAGCAGCGTAGGGGACAGTGGGTTTAGCACTGAAGCTTTCTTT
j_call: TRBJ2-3; d_call: NA; v_call: TRBV11-2; clone_size: NA; cdr3_length: 12; cdr3_aa: CASSSQGDTQYF; cdr3_nt: TGTGCCAGCAGCTCCCAGGGGGATACGCAGTATTTT
j_call: TRBJ1-5; d_call: TRBD1; v_call: TRBV5-1; clone_size: NA; cdr3_length: 14; cdr3_aa: CASSFGTGNQPQHF; cdr3_nt: TGCGCCAGCAGCTTCGGGACAGGCAATCAGCCCCAGCATTTT
j_call: TRBJ1-2; d_call: TRBD1; v_call: TRBV27; clone_size: NA; cdr3_length: 13; cdr3_aa: CASSQDRDYGYTF; cdr3_nt: TGTGCCAGCAGTCAAGACAGGGACTATGGCTACACCTTC
j_call: TRBJ1-6; d_call: NA; v_call: TRBV15; clone_size: NA; cdr3_length: 14; cdr3_aa: CATSRSSYNSPLHF; cdr3_nt: TGTGCCACCAGCCGGAGCTCCTATAATTCACCCCTCCACTTT
j_call: TRBJ1-3; d_call: NA; v_call: TRBV5-4; clone_size: NA; cdr3_length: 12; cdr3_aa: CASSSEGNTIYF; cdr3_nt: TGTGCCAGCAGCTCCGAGGGAAACACCATATATTTT
j_call: TRBJ2-7; d_call: NA; v_call: TRBV19; clone_size: NA; cdr3_length: 13; cdr3_aa: CASSTGVTYEQYF; cdr3_nt: TGTGCCAGTAGTACAGGGGTTACCTACGAGCAGTACTTC
j_call: TRBJ1-3; d_call: TRBD1; v_call: TRBV10-1; clone_size: few; cdr3_length: 15; cdr3_aa: CASSRDRNSGNTIYF; cdr3_nt: TGCGCCAGCAGCCGGGACAGGAACTCTGGAAACACCATATATTTT
j_call: TRBJ2-1; d_call: TRBD1; v_call: TRBV4-1; clone_size: NA; cdr3_length: 13; cdr3_aa: CASSLQGAVEQFF; cdr3_nt: TGCGCCAGCAGCCTACAGGGGGCCGTTGAGCAGTTCTTC
j_call: TRBJ1-6; d_call: NA; v_call: TRBV30; clone_size: NA; cdr3_length: 14; cdr3_aa: CAWSVVDYNSPLHF; cdr3_nt: TGTGCCTGGAGTGTGGTAGATTATAATTCACCCCTCCACTTT
j_call: TRBJ2-1; d_call: TRBD1; v_call: TRBV5-6; clone_size: once; cdr3_length: 15; cdr3_aa: CASSRGQGLYNEQFF; cdr3_nt: TGTGCCAGCAGCCGCGGACAGGGCTTGTACAATGAGCAGTTCTTC
j_call: TRBJ1-2; d_call: TRBD1; v_call: TRBV7-9; clone_size: NA; cdr3_length: 11; cdr3_aa: CAWDSAGGYTF; cdr3_nt: TGTGCCTGGGACAGCGCGGGGGGCTACACCTTC